This entry is about one T cell receptor beta chain. Its antigen remains unknown. Extraction of RNA preceded its reverse transcription into cDNA, which served as the sequencing template. Libraries were prepared by immunoSEQ multiplex PCR; TCRdb keeps only in-frame clonotypes and omits some of them. Of some 200,000 clones listed, around three fifths are singletons. This sample is drawn from a study of CD8+ T cells in alopecia areata. Whole-study results and caveats: Clonality in lesional scalp, especially alopecia totalis/universalis, exceeded that of normal scalp. Scalp sample sequencing also detects resident alphabeta T cells of normal skin.

The CDR3 loop spans 17 amino acids. The V gene lost 4 bases and the J gene lost 5 bases, with 24 bases spanning the gap. The germline V gene has CDR1 PRHDT and CDR2 FYEKMQ (reference sequence). The chain joins TRBV13 to TRBJ2-7, with unresolved D. The receptor was isolated from a human donor in good health. Specimen: CD8+ T cells sorted from blood. DNA for the CDR3: TGTGCCAGCAGCTCCTCCCGTAGTTCCGCTAATAGGAACGAGCAGTACTTC. Encoded protein: CASSSSRSSANRNEQYF.